These 31 T cell receptor beta chains were sequenced from one sample in a study of metastatic and nonmetastatic thyroid tumors (TCRdb year 2020). None of the patients had been given any treatment before thyroid surgery. The library was produced with PCR. Sequenced on an Illumina HiSeq 4000. TCRdb cleaned the public reads at Q25 with fastp, built clones with MiXCR and kept in-frame beta chains. The sample table records roughly 35,000 clones; roughly 15% of these occur just once. The ten largest clones capture 6.9% of the sample. Material: blood. These receptors came from a female donor with papillary thyroid cancer or a benign thyroid nodule (not recorded which). Some clones in this sample may be carry-over from other donors' samples.

This clone was counted only a few times. The chain uses TRBV18 and TRBJ1-2, with 10 bases that match TRBD1. The J segment lost 2 bases and the V segment lost 4 bases, leaving 4 bases of the junction unmatched. From germline, CDR1 is KGHSH and CDR2 LQKENI. This CDR3 comprises 15 residues. CDR3 protein: CASSQGQGPNYGYTF. The CDR3 DNA reads TGTGCCAGCTCACAGGGACAGGGGCCCAACTATGGCTACACCTTC.

V gene TRBV6-1 combines with J gene TRBJ2-2; D call uncertain. Trimming shortened V by 7 bases and J by 6 bases, and 15 bases separated the two germline ends. The CDR3 has 14 residues. CDR1 and CDR2 from the germline V gene are MNHNS and SASEGT. The CDR3 sequence: CASTKMGASGELFF. The CDR3 coding sequence is TGTGCCAGCACTAAGATGGGCGCATCCGGGGAGCTGTTTTTT.

The rearrangement uses TRBV11-3 and TRBJ2-7; 8 nucleotides match TRBD2. V dropped 0 bases and J dropped 2; count of bases not matched to a gene: 6. The CDR3 extends over 16 amino acids. Germline V gives CDR1 SGHNT, CDR2 YENEEA. In DNA form, the CDR3 reads TGTGCCAGCAGCTTAGATCCCCTAGCGGGCCCCTACGAGCAGTACTTC. Residues: CASSLDPLAGPYEQYF.

Comment on this clone: One end of the junction is discordant with germline, which a read error may explain. The genes are TRBV6-1 and TRBJ2-5; D remains ambiguous. The CDR3 is 11 amino acids. CDR1 MNHNS and CDR2 SASEGT come from the germline V gene. The CDR3 DNA sequence: TGTGCCATCAGTGATTATTGGTCCCAGTACTTC. Amino acid sequence: CAISDYWSQYF.

This clone was observed many times. This chain joins TRBV5-1 and TRBJ1-5, with D possibly matching TRBD1 (5 bases). V gave up 4 bases and J gave up 5 bases, with 13 bases separating them. Germline V gene sequence: CDR1 SGHRS, CDR2 YFSETQ. The CDR3 has 14 residues. The CDR3 region is CASSVGTADQPQHF. CDR3 nucleotides: TGCGCCAGCAGCGTCGGGACGGCTGATCAGCCCCAGCATTTT.

This clone is deemed medium-sized. This rearrangement joins TRBV20-1 to TRBJ1-2, with D perhaps TRBD1 (6 bases). Trimming removed 6 bases from V and 5 bases from J, with 22 bases in between. The length of the CDR3 is 15 residues. Germline V lookup: CDR1 DFQATT, CDR2 SNEGSKA (reference sequence). For the CDR3, the DNA is TGCAGTGCCGATGGCTTGGGAGGGGGAATGTATGGCTACACCTTC. Amino acids: CSADGLGGGMYGYTF.

Worth noting for this clone: Being one base from a much bigger clone, this may be a read error. V is TRBV11-2 and J is TRBJ2-1; TRBD2 matches 8 bases. The V gene end was trimmed by 3 bases and the J gene end by 3 bases; junction bases not matched to a gene: 16. CDR1 is SGHAT and CDR2 is FQNNGV in the germline V gene. The length of the CDR3 is 19 residues. Written as DNA, the CDR3 is TGTGCCAGCAGCTTGGATCGGGGCGGTACTAGCGGTTTCTACAATGAGCAGTTCTTC. This sequence encodes CASSLDRGGTSGFYNEQFF.

This clone was counted many times. The CDR3 DNA reads TGCAGTGCCTCGAGGGGCAATCAGCCCCAGCATTTT. Its translation is CSASRGNQPQHF. The chain is built from TRBV20-1 and TRBJ1-5; D unclear. The CDR3 runs to 12 residues. Germline CDR1 and CDR2: DFQATT and SNEGSKA (reference sequence). The V gene lost 6 bases and the J gene lost 2 bases, with 8 bases spanning the gap.

The table lists this clone with many counts. The rearrangement uses TRBV2 and TRBJ1-3; no definite D call. Germline CDR1 is SNHLY and CDR2 is FYNNEI. This CDR3 is built from 13 residues. Trimming took 2 bases from V and 10 from J, leaving 12 bases between them. CDR3 sequence (DNA): TGTGCCAGCAGTGAACCACAAGGGAGGACCATATATTTT. Translation: CASSEPQGRTIYF. Together with reference TRBV2 and TRBJ1-3, the CDR3 gives the full variable domain: EPEVTQTPSHQVTQMGQEVILRCVPISNHLYFYWYRQILGQKVEFLVSFYNNEISEKSEIFDDQFSVERPDGSNFTLKIRSTKLEDSAMYFCASSEPQGRTIYFGEGSWLTVV.

This clone was seen ten or more times. This chain uses TRBV4-1 with TRBJ2-7; 7 bases align to TRBD1. J gave up 2 bases and V 6 bases, and 10 bases lay outside the gene matches. CDR1 is MGHRA and CDR2 is YSYEKL in the germline V gene. The CDR3 runs to 15 residues. The CDR3, as DNA: TGCGCCAGCAGACCTACCGGGACAGAAGCCTACGAGCAGTACTTC. Encoded protein: CASRPTGTEAYEQYF.

This clone has only a few counts. The chain couples TRBV25-1 to TRBJ1-3; 9 positions agree with TRBD1. After removal of 4 bases from V and 3 bases from J, the junction contained 10 bases not matched to a gene. This CDR3 contains 17 residues. The germline gives CDR1 MGHDK, CDR2 SYGVNS. The CDR3 bases are TGTGCCAGCAGTGCCCTGGTACAGGGGGCCTTTGGAAACACCATATATTTT. Protein product: CASSALVQGAFGNTIYF.

This clone has ten or more counts. The V call is TRBV20-1, the J call TRBJ2-1; perhaps TRBD2 as D (6 bases). The V gene's germline CDR1 is DFQATT and CDR2 SNEGSKA (reference sequence). V was trimmed by 5 bases and J by 0 bases, leaving 11 bases between them. The CDR3 loop spans 14 amino acids. The CDR3 protein is CSASSVDSYNEQFF. CDR3 nucleotide sequence: TGCAGTGCTTCTAGCGTGGACTCCTACAATGAGCAGTTCTTC.

The V call is TRBV6-1, the J call TRBJ2-7; a possible D gene is TRBD2 (5 bases). This CDR3 contains 15 residues. V was clipped by 1 base and J by 3 bases, with 13 bases between them. Looked up from germline, CDR1 is MNHNS and CDR2 is SASEGT. Here the CDR3 reads CASSEGAGRIYEQYF. The CDR3 DNA reads as TGTGCCAGCAGTGAAGGGGCGGGTCGTATCTACGAGCAGTACTTC.

The V gene is TRBV27, the J gene TRBJ2-1; no clear D. The CDR3 consists of 13 residues. V was clipped by 6 bases and J by 14 bases, with 20 bases between them. Germline CDR1 and CDR2: MNHEY and SMNVEV (reference sequence). This chain's CDR3 is CASRDSLRRTEFF. The CDR3 region has the DNA TGTGCCAGCAGGGATTCATTGCGGCGAACTGAGTTCTTC.

This clone appeared many times. The chain uses TRBV3-1 and TRBJ2-2, with 14 bases fitting TRBD2. Germline assignment: CDR1 LGHDT and CDR2 YNNKEL (reference sequence). This CDR3 has 18 amino acids. V gave up 1 base and J gave up 7 bases; unmatched junction bases: 8. CDR3 residues: CASSQVGLAGGRGGELFF. The DNA for the CDR3 is TGTGCCAGCAGCCAAGTAGGACTAGCGGGAGGAAGGGGCGGGGAGCTGTTTTTT. Supplemented by reference TRBV3-1 and TRBJ2-2, the full variable domain reads DTAVSQTPKYLVTQMGNDKSIKCEQNLGHDTMYWYKQDSKKFLKIMFSYNNKELIINETVPNRFSPKSPDKAHLNLHINSLELGDSAVYFCASSQVGLAGGRGGELFFGEGSRLTVL.

This clone was picked up many times. The identical CDR3 is also encoded by other nucleotide sequences in the sample. V is TRBV28 and J is TRBJ2-1; the D gene is possibly TRBD2 (5 bases). The germline V and J ends were trimmed by 6 bases and 2 bases, with 11 bases remaining between them. In germline, CDR1 is MDHEN, CDR2 SYDVKM. The CDR3 runs to 14 residues. The DNA of the CDR3 is TGTGCCAGCAGACCAAGCGGAACCTACAATGAGCAGTTCTTC. It translates to CASRPSGTYNEQFF.

This clone was detected many times. This chain joins TRBV6-1 and TRBJ2-3; 7 bases line up with TRBD2. The germline V gene has CDR1 MNHNS and CDR2 SASEGT. Trimming cost V 0 bases and J 2 bases; bases outside gene matches: 5. CDR3 length: 16 residues. The CDR3 here is CASSEAHGRNTDTQYF. The CDR3 DNA reads TGTGCCAGCAGTGAAGCACACGGGAGGAACACAGATACGCAGTATTTT.

This clone was seen many times. The chain couples TRBV18 to TRBJ2-3; D ambiguous. Germline values: CDR1 KGHSH, CDR2 LQKENI. Between the trimmed V and J ends, which lost 4 bases and 0 bases, there was a span of 5 bases. CDR3 size: 13 residues. CDR3 amino acids: CASSQSSTDTQYF. The CDR3 DNA follows: TGTGCCAGCTCACAAAGTAGCACAGATACGCAGTATTTT.

There are many counts of this clone. This chain joins TRBV5-8 and TRBJ1-1, with 7 bases fitting TRBD1. The CDR3 is made up of 14 amino acids. CDR1 and CDR2 (germline): SGHTS, YDEGEE. Unmatched junction bases numbered 7, after V lost 4 bases and J lost 4 bases. The CDR3 spells CASSLRQGPTEAFF. The DNA for the CDR3 is TGTGCCAGCAGCCTCAGACAGGGTCCCACTGAAGCTTTCTTT.

Many counts were recorded for this clone. This rearrangement joins TRBV6-2 or TRBV6-3 to TRBJ2-3; D remains unclear. With 8 bases removed from V and 1 base from J, the gap between germline ends came to 25 bases. The germline CDR1 and CDR2 sequences are MNHEY and SVGEGT. The CDR3 runs 18 residues. CDR3 region: CASSNNPHHHGGTDTQYF. CDR3 sequence (DNA): TGTGCCAGCTCAAATAACCCCCACCACCACGGTGGCACAGATACGCAGTATTTT.

In this sample, this clone turned up a few times. The V call is TRBV6-1, the J call TRBJ1-1, with 9 nucleotides matching TRBD1. V gave up 3 bases and J gave up 1 base; unmatched junction bases: 6. Germline CDR1 and CDR2: MNHNS and SASEGT. This CDR3 has 16 amino acids. As DNA, the CDR3 is TGTGCCAGCAGTGACTCCCCGGGACAGGGGAACACTGAAGCTTTCTTT. Translated, it gives CASSDSPGQGNTEAFF.

This clone has at least ten counts. The chain employs TRBV11-2 and TRBJ2-7; 13 bases match TRBD2. CDR1 is SGHAT, CDR2 FQNNGV, per germline. There are 14 residues in the CDR3. The V and J ends lost 4 bases and 6 bases, in that order; junction bases with no gene match: 3. The CDR3: CASSSGTSGTEQYF. Here the CDR3 DNA reads TGTGCCAGCAGCTCCGGGACTAGCGGGACCGAGCAGTACTTC.

Note on this clone: This clone may be a read error of a much larger clone one base away. Here the CDR3 omits its conserved ending phenylalanine or tryptophan, so a read error is the likely source. The gene calls are TRBV19 and TRBJ2-3; D might be TRBD1 (6 bases). Looked up from germline, CDR1 is LNHDA and CDR2 is SQIVND (reference sequence). The CDR3 totals 13 residues. Trimming left V 10 bases short and J 1 base short, with 12 bases between. CDR3 sequence (DNA): TGTGCCACCACTTGGACAGGCACAGATACGCAGTATTTG. It codes for CATTWTGTDTQYL.

This clone was seen more than once but under ten times. The chain is built from TRBV24-1 and TRBJ2-1; TRBD2 is a possible D gene (5 bases). The CDR3 is 15 amino acids. The V end was cut by 3 bases, the J end by 8 bases, with 16 bases between. Germline V gene data show CDR1 as KGHDR and CDR2 as SFDVKD. DNA for the CDR3: TGTGCCACCAGTGATCGGCTAGCTGGCGGTTATGAGCAGTTCTTC. It translates to CATSDRLAGGYEQFF.

This clone was seen ten or more times. This chain connects TRBV20-1 to TRBJ2-2; D perhaps matches TRBD1 (6 bases). The CDR3 loop spans 15 amino acids. CDR1 and CDR2 (germline): DFQATT, SNEGSKA (reference sequence). The V and J ends lost 5 bases and 0 bases respectively, with 13 bases between them. As DNA, the CDR3 is TGCAGTGCTCAAAGGGGGAATTCGAACACCGGGGAGCTGTTTTTT. As protein: CSAQRGNSNTGELFF.

The V gene is TRBV11-2, the J gene TRBJ2-5, with TRBD2 identical over 8 bases. The J call may be incorrect, as the DNA end agrees better with TRBJ2-1. This CDR3 is built from 14 residues. Germline loops: CDR1 SGHAT, CDR2 FQNNGV. The CDR3 nucleotides read TGTGCCAGCAGCTTAGGGTGGTCGGGAGGGCAACAGTTCTTC. Protein: CASSLGWSGGQQFF.

The chain is built from TRBV20-1 and TRBJ1-2; D ambiguous. CDR1 and CDR2 (germline): DFQATT, SNEGSKA (reference sequence). There are 10 residues in the CDR3. The ends were cut back, 6 bases at V and 9 bases at J, with 11 bases in the middle. CDR3 region: CSAPSGSYTF. Written as DNA, the CDR3 is TGCAGTGCCCCCTCCGGAAGCTACACCTTC.

This clone was observed many times. The rearrangement links TRBV6-1 to TRBJ1-1; the D gene is possibly TRBD1 (5 bases). The CDR3 extends over 13 amino acids. Trimming left V 6 bases short and J 1 base short, with 9 bases between. Germline V gene sequence: CDR1 MNHNS, CDR2 SASEGT. For the CDR3, the DNA is TGTGCCAGCAGCTTGACAGAGAACACTGAAGCTTTCTTT. Protein product: CASSLTENTEAFF.

Of note for this clone: A read error may be the cause here, since a much bigger clone is one base away. The rearrangement uses TRBV28 and TRBJ1-2; D might be TRBD1 (6 bases). The CDR3 is made up of 13 amino acids. Germline lookup yields CDR1 MDHEN and CDR2 SYDVKM. The V and J ends lost 7 bases and 7 bases respectively, with 16 bases between them. CDR3 DNA: TGTGCCAGCAACCTACAGGGTGTCAGTGGCTACACCTTC. It codes for CASNLQGVSGYTF.

The rearrangement links TRBV14 to TRBJ2-1, with D perhaps assigned TRBD1 or TRBD2 (5 bases each). Trimming took 3 bases from V and 8 from J, leaving 20 bases between them. This CDR3 region has 16 residues. Germline loops: CDR1 SGHDN, CDR2 FVKESK. CDR3 in amino acids: CASSQRPGPLQDEQFF. CDR3 nucleotide sequence: TGTGCCAGCAGCCAGAGACCGGGACCCCTTCAGGATGAGCAGTTCTTC.

The chain links TRBV5-1 to TRBJ2-7; the D is unclear. Germline CDR1 SGHRS, CDR2 YFSETQ. The V end lost 4 bases, the J end lost 0 bases, and 11 bases lay between the germline ends. CDR3 length: 14 amino acids. DNA of the CDR3: TGCGCCAGCAGCGGGGAACGCAGCTCCTACGAGCAGTACTTC. Translated, it gives CASSGERSSYEQYF.